The clone carrying this T cell receptor (beta chain) showed up just a few times. The antigen is undetermined. This specimen comes from a study of cytomegalovirus exposure and HLA in healthy donors. Study information: A preliminary data release comprised 80 million to 95 million unique TCRs obtained from HLA-typed donors.

The donors were healthy bone marrow donors. Per germline, CDR1 SEHNR and CDR2 FQNEAQ (reference sequence). V dropped 8 bases and J dropped 4; count of bases not matched to a gene: 4. The CDR3 contains 14 residues. Study-level results: Upon later analysis, TCR association rates were observed to vary by HLA locus, being highest for DRB1 and lowest for HLA-C. In a later analysis, a missense DCLRE1C variant was linked to TCR beta V- and J-gene trimming.

The study ran its PCR with 60 Vbeta and 13 Jbeta primers. Profiled with immunoSEQ multiplex PCR; TCRdb holds only in-frame clones, not every one. The top ten clones hold roughly 3.9% of a sample with about 120,000 clones, around 81% of them seen once. The sequenced sample was PBMCs. V gene TRBV7-9 combines with J gene TRBJ2-2, with 10 nucleotides matching TRBD1. This clonotype originated in a woman younger than 45 in good health and CMV-seronegative. For the CDR3, the DNA is TGTGCCAGCCCGGGACAGGGGCCCACCGGGGAGCTGTTTTTT. Its translation: CASPGQGPTGELFF.